The 21 T cell receptor beta chains in this list originate from one sample, sequenced in a study of identical twins' blood T cells. MiXCR was run by TCRdb on the 5' RACE reads, yielding one entry per CDR3 protein. The sample includes fewer than 450,000 distinct CDR3 sequences, 28% of them seen just once. The sequencing sample was made of PBMCs. Every receptor here comes from a woman between 18 and 55 years old in good health.

This clonotype has only a few counts. The rearrangement uses TRBV11-2 and TRBJ2-7; D is unresolved. Trimming pared 1 base from V and 1 base from J, leaving 8 bases between. Germline lookup yields CDR1 SGHAT and CDR2 FQNNGV. This CDR3 contains 14 residues. CDR3 nucleotides: TGTGCCAGCAGCTTAGGTTCAGAATCCTACGAGCAGTACTTC. Translated: CASSLGSESYEQYF.

The gene calls are TRBV20-1 and TRBJ2-5; D remains ambiguous. The V end was cut by 0 bases, the J end by 4 bases, with 6 bases between. The CDR3 covers 12 residues. Germline loops: CDR1 DFQATT, CDR2 SNEGSKA (reference sequence). This CDR3 is CSARDPGETQYF. CDR3 bases: TGCAGTGCTAGAGATCCGGGAGAGACCCAGTACTTC.

The chain uses TRBV5-1 and TRBJ1-1, with D unresolved. The CDR3 is made up of 17 amino acids. V was pared by 4 bases and J by 0 bases, with 19 bases between. Germline loops: CDR1 SGHRS, CDR2 YFSETQ. The CDR3 loop is CASSLPVGPSMNTEAFF. CDR3 in DNA: TGCGCCAGCAGCCTCCCGGTCGGGCCCTCTATGAACACTGAAGCTTTCTTT.

The table lists this clonotype with a few counts. The genes are TRBV12-5 and TRBJ2-5, with 9 bases lining up with TRBD1. V lost 4 bases and J lost 3; bases outside the gene matches: 6. Looked up from germline, CDR1 is LGHNT and CDR2 is FRNRAP. There are 15 residues in the CDR3. The CDR3 bases are TGTGCTAGTGGTTCTCCCAGGACAGGGGAAGAGACCCAGTACTTC. Protein sequence: CASGSPRTGEETQYF.

This chain connects TRBV2 to TRBJ1-1; D possibly corresponds to TRBD1 (6 bases). V was clipped by 7 bases and J by 1 base, with 10 bases between them. In germline, CDR1 is SNHLY, CDR2 FYNNEI. CDR3 length: 13 amino acids. The CDR3 sequence: CASMLTGNTEAFF. DNA of the CDR3: TGTGCCAGCATGCTGACAGGGAACACTGAAGCTTTCTTT.

CDR3 nucleotide sequence: TGTGCCAGCAGCGTAGCCCCGGCTCTTGGAGAGACCCAGTACTTC. This encodes CASSVAPALGETQYF. The chain employs TRBV9 and TRBJ2-5; D remains unclear. The V end lost 0 bases, the J end lost 4 bases, and 13 bases lay between the germline ends. CDR1 is SGDLS, CDR2 YYNGEE, per germline. The CDR3 covers 15 residues.

The chain links TRBV20-1 to TRBJ1-6; 7 nucleotides match TRBD1. Germline CDR1 reads DFQATT; CDR2 reads SNEGSKA (reference sequence). The CDR3 totals 12 residues. V shed 6 bases, J shed 9 bases, and the junction held 5 bases outside the gene matches. The CDR3 is CSARQGVSPLHF. The DNA of the CDR3 is TGCAGTGCCAGGCAGGGGGTTTCACCCCTCCACTTT.

The chain has TRBV19 and TRBJ2-1; D unresolved. Germline CDR1 reads LNHDA; CDR2 reads SQIVND (reference sequence). The CDR3 is made up of 11 amino acids. V lost 6 bases, J lost 8 bases, and 8 bases lay in between. The CDR3 sequence is CASSIGDEQFF. Written as DNA, the CDR3 is TGTGCCAGTAGCATTGGGGATGAGCAGTTCTTC.

This clonotype has only a few counts. The rearrangement uses TRBV2 and TRBJ2-3; 7 bases are shared with TRBD2. In germline, CDR1 is SNHLY, CDR2 FYNNEI. CDR3 length equals 13 residues. Losses at the gene ends were 6 bases for V and 5 bases for J; bases not matched to a gene: 5. The CDR3 is CASRRLAVDTQYF. As DNA, the CDR3 is TGTGCCAGCAGGAGACTAGCTGTAGATACGCAGTATTTT.

In this sample, this clonotype turned up a few times. The chain has TRBV20-1 and TRBJ2-1; 11 bases match TRBD1. CDR3 size: 17 residues. The V gene end was trimmed by 5 bases and the J gene end by 2 bases; junction bases not matched to a gene: 11. Per germline, CDR1 DFQATT and CDR2 SNEGSKA (reference sequence). The CDR3 region has the DNA TGCAGTGCTCACATAGCGGACAGGGGGCGGACCTACAATGAGCAGTTCTTC. Its protein product is CSAHIADRGRTYNEQFF.

This clonotype is a singleton in its sample. A much larger clone differs from this one at a single base, so this may be a read error. The chain is built from TRBV5-6 and TRBJ1-5; D gene unclear. CDR3 length: 17 residues. V gave up 5 bases and J gave up 2 bases, with 20 bases separating them. Germline CDR1 SGHDT, CDR2 YYEEEE. The DNA for the CDR3 is TGTGCCAGCAGTCTTGAGACATCTCCTCTGGGCAATCAGCCCCAGCATTTT. As protein: CASSLETSPLGNQPQHF.

The V call is TRBV4-1, the J call TRBJ1-4; D is uncertain. Between the trimmed V and J ends, which lost 0 bases and 3 bases, there was a span of 8 bases. CDR3 size: 15 residues. Germline CDR1 reads MGHRA; CDR2 reads YSYEKL. CDR3 in DNA: TGCGCCAGCAGCCAAGATATCGGATCTAATGAAAAACTGTTTTTT. Protein: CASSQDIGSNEKLFF.

This clonotype occurred a few times. This may be a read error: a much more frequent sequence differs by one nucleotide. The chain links TRBV6-4 to TRBJ2-3; TRBD2 agrees at 10 bases. Germline loops: CDR1 MRHNA, CDR2 SNTAGT. The CDR3 runs to 13 residues. The CDR3 DNA is TGTGCCGGCAGCGGGGGGGCAACAGATACGCAGTATTTT. The encoded protein is CAGSGGATDTQYF.

This clonotype was observed a few times. This sequence joins TRBV5-6 and TRBJ2-4, with 7 bases aligning to TRBD2. The germline V gene encodes CDR1 SGHDT and CDR2 YYEEEE. Trimming at V came to 2 bases and at J to 8 bases, leaving 7 bases not matched to a gene. The length of the CDR3 is 14 residues. CDR3 sequence: CASSLPGGDHIQYF. In DNA, the CDR3 is TGTGCCAGCAGCTTACCGGGAGGAGACCACATTCAGTACTTC.

The CDR3 DNA reads TGTGCCGTAGTTATACAGGGGCACGGAAACACCATATATTTT. Its translation is CAVVIQGHGNTIYF. V usage is TRBV7-6 and J usage is TRBJ1-3; 7 nucleotides align to TRBD1. Per germline, CDR1 SGHVS and CDR2 FNYEAQ. Germline trimming cut 11 bases from V and 4 bases from J; bases unmatched to any gene: 11. This CDR3 contains 14 residues.

This clonotype was counted at least ten times. The gene calls are TRBV20-1 and TRBJ1-1; D possibly corresponds to TRBD1 (5 bases). The germline V and J ends were trimmed by 1 base and 1 base, with 10 bases remaining between them. The CDR3 consists of 14 residues. Germline values: CDR1 DFQATT, CDR2 SNEGSKA (reference sequence). The DNA of the CDR3 is TGCAGTGCTAGAGGGGGGACGGGGAACACTGAAGCTTTCTTT. As protein: CSARGGTGNTEAFF.

The V gene is TRBV5-1, the J gene TRBJ2-1; D is ambiguous. V lost 3 bases to trimming and J lost 0 bases, with 7 bases between them. CDR3 length: 14 residues. The germline gives CDR1 SGHRS, CDR2 YFSETQ. The CDR3 region is CASSSIISYNEQFF. The CDR3 DNA is TGCGCCAGCAGCTCCATTATCTCCTACAATGAGCAGTTCTTC.

CDR3 DNA: TGCAGTGCTGGGGTCGGACTACTGTCCTACGAGCAGTACTTC. It yields the protein CSAGVGLLSYEQYF. The chain couples TRBV20-1 to TRBJ2-7; D perhaps matches TRBD2 (6 bases). The CDR3 extends over 14 amino acids. In germline, CDR1 is DFQATT, CDR2 SNEGSKA (reference sequence). Trimming cost V 5 bases and J 1 base, with 15 bases left between them.

The chain links TRBV27 to TRBJ2-3; 7 nucleotides align to TRBD1. Germline V CDR1 and CDR2: MNHEY, SMNVEV (reference sequence). Trimming cost V 5 bases and J 0 bases; bases outside gene matches: 5. The CDR3 runs 15 residues. The DNA for the CDR3 is TGTGCCAGCAGTAACAGGGGTCGTAGCACAGATACGCAGTATTTT. Protein sequence: CASSNRGRSTDTQYF.

This clonotype was seen only a few times. The chain links TRBV4-1 to TRBJ1-1, with D unresolved. The CDR3 has 14 residues. V gave up 4 bases and J gave up 6 bases, with 15 bases separating them. Looked up from germline, CDR1 is MGHRA and CDR2 is YSYEKL. Here the CDR3 DNA reads TGCGCCAGCAGCCTTAAGGTGATAAACGCTGAAGCTTTCTTT. Protein sequence: CASSLKVINAEAFF.

This clonotype appeared a few times. This sequence joins TRBV7-8 and TRBJ2-7; 7 positions agree with TRBD2. Germline CDR1 SGHVS, CDR2 FQNEAQ. J was trimmed by 0 bases and V by 0 bases; bases with no gene match: 8. This CDR3 has 17 amino acids. The CDR3 sequence is CASSLAPAGDSSYEQYF. The CDR3 region has the DNA TGTGCCAGCAGCTTAGCGCCGGCGGGAGATTCCTCCTACGAGCAGTACTTC.